This TCR beta chain was sequenced for a study of blood T cell repertoires in COVID-19. Deletions cut 1 base from V and 5 bases from J, with 15 bases between. CDR3 length: 14 amino acids. CDR1 and CDR2 from the germline V gene are GTSNPN and SVGIG (reference sequence). Using immunoSEQ multiplex PCR, the repertoire was profiled, and TCRdb retains in-frame clones only, with some absent. The sample has 120,000 to 150,000 clones; approximately 87% are singletons. The sequence derives from a woman aged 45-65 years with active or convalescent COVID-19. Sequenced material: peripheral blood. The genes are TRBV30 and TRBJ2-7; D is possibly TRBD2 (5 bases). As DNA, the CDR3 is TGTGCCTGGAGTGGTGATAGCGCGCAACACGAGCAGTACTTC. It specifies CAWSGDSAQHEQYF.